This T cell receptor beta chain is drawn from a study of T cells after yellow fever vaccination. Background on the study: Any fraction with a low cell number was prepared using SMART-Seq v4 Ultra Low Input. Study-level findings and limits: Boosting was followed by the reappearance of most primary-vaccination clones (approximately 95% CD4, 85% to 90% CD8). Within FACS-sorted repertoires, abundant clonotypes contaminating from the bulk population could be present.

This clonotype showed up many times. Its antigen is still unknown. The ends lost 10 bases at V and 10 bases at J; junction bases unmatched: 15. The germline CDR1 and CDR2 sequences are ENHRY and SYGVKD. This CDR3 contains 15 residues. 5'RACE template switching added a universal primer site and UMIs to TCR cDNA. TCRdb re-analysed the 5' RACE reads in MiXCR, keeping a single row per CDR3 protein. The sample contains around 140,000 distinct CDR3 sequences, about 7.7% of which appear only once. The genes are TRBV10-3 and TRBJ2-1; TRBD2 matches at 11 bases. Sequences were derived from CD4+ T cells sorted from PBMCs, sampled 5 days after the yellow fever booster vaccination. The receptor comes from a man aged 25 to 40 who received the YFV17D yellow fever vaccine. CDR3 sequence reads: CATKSTLAGAPEQFF. The CDR3 DNA follows: TGTGCCACCAAATCGACACTAGCGGGAGCCCCGGAGCAGTTCTTC.